The 24 T cell receptor beta chains reported below all come from one sample, sequenced in a study of T cells in Graves' hyperthyroidism and ophthalmopathy. RNA transcripts provided the source from which TCR beta CDR3 regions were amplified. A first-round RT-PCR of the TCR CDR3 used the HTBI primer set. TCRdb reanalysed the multiplex PCR reads using MiXCR and keeps one entry per CDR3 protein. The profile covers 300,000 to 450,000 distinct CDR3 sequences, with around 25% appearing a single time and more than 60% taken by the ten largest. The sequenced material came from blood. Receptor source: a man between 50 and 59 years old with Graves' hyperthyroidism.

This clonotype was observed many times. The rearrangement uses TRBV28 and TRBJ2-1; 7 bases agree with TRBD2. Germline loops: CDR1 MDHEN, CDR2 SYDVKM. This CDR3 has 15 amino acids. The V segment lost 6 bases and the J segment 6 bases; nucleotides outside the gene matches: 11. CDR3 bases: TGTGCCAGCAGCCCCAGCGGGTGGGGGGGCAATGAGCAGTTCTTC. Translation gives CASSPSGWGGNEQFF.

This chain connects TRBV4-2 to TRBJ1-6; D unresolved. Germline CDR1 and CDR2: LGHNA and YNFKEQ. CDR3 length: 14 residues. V was pared by 0 bases and J by 9 bases, with 9 bases between. As DNA, the CDR3 is TGTGCCAGCAGCCAAGATTCATACGGTTCACCCCTCCACTTT. Amino acid sequence: CASSQDSYGSPLHF.

This clonotype came up many times. The chain recombines TRBV30 with TRBJ2-7; 7 bases are a match to TRBD1. CDR3 size: 12 residues. CDR1 and CDR2 (germline): GTSNPN, SVGIG (reference sequence). Trimming took 2 bases from V and 5 from J; bases not matched to a gene: 3. The CDR3 here is CAWSQGVHEQYF. Here the CDR3 DNA reads TGTGCCTGGAGTCAGGGGGTCCACGAGCAGTACTTC.

Remarks on this clonotype: At one boundary the junction diverges from the germline segment, which might be a read error. The chain uses TRBV7-7 and TRBJ2-2, with D possibly being TRBD1 or TRBD2 (5 bases each). CDR1 SSHAT and CDR2 FNYEAQ come from the germline V gene (reference sequence). The length of the CDR3 is 14 residues. The CDR3 nucleotides are TGTGCTAGCAGCGTGGGACGGAACACCGGGGAGCTGTTTTTT. Its translation: CASSVGRNTGELFF.

This clonotype was recorded many times. This chain joins TRBV7-3 and TRBJ2-1, with 7 bases fitting TRBD2. Per germline, CDR1 SGHTA and CDR2 FQGTGA. The CDR3 has 13 residues. The J segment lost 8 bases and the V segment lost 4 bases, leaving 5 bases of the junction unmatched. The CDR3 DNA sequence: TGTGCCAGCAGCTCAGGACTAGGGTATGAGCAGTTCTTC. Residues: CASSSGLGYEQFF.

The rearrangement uses TRBV20-1 and TRBJ1-2, with TRBD1 matching over 9 bases. The junction had 8 bases not matched to a gene; V was cut back by 1 base and J by 5 bases. The CDR3 loop spans 15 amino acids. The germline CDR1 and CDR2 sequences are DFQATT and SNEGSKA (reference sequence). CDR3 in amino acids: CSARAETGGYYGYTF. The CDR3 nucleotides are TGCAGTGCTAGAGCCGAGACAGGGGGTTATTATGGCTACACCTTC.

This clonotype has ten or more counts. V usage is TRBV3-1 and J usage is TRBJ2-5, with D maybe TRBD1 (6 bases). The CDR3 has 14 amino acids. Germline CDR1 LGHDT, CDR2 YNNKEL (reference sequence). V gave up 5 bases and J gave up 3 bases, with 13 bases separating them. The CDR3 DNA is TGTGCCAGCAGCAAAAGGACAGCCGAAGAGACCCAGTACTTC. Translation: CASSKRTAEETQYF.

With regard to this clonotype: With a much larger clone just one base away, this may be a read error. The gene calls are TRBV5-1 and TRBJ1-1, with TRBD1 as a possible D gene (5 bases). V dropped 1 base and J dropped 2 bases, with 12 bases sitting between them. CDR1 is SGHRS, CDR2 YFSETQ, per germline. The CDR3 runs 15 residues. CDR3 DNA sequence: TGCGCCAGCAGCTTGAGCCCAGGGATAAACACTGAAGCTTTCTTT. It codes for CASSLSPGINTEAFF.

The chain is built from TRBV11-2 and TRBJ2-3; TRBD2 agrees at 10 bases. Trimming at V came to 4 bases and at J to 3 bases, leaving 4 bases not matched to a gene. The length of the CDR3 is 15 residues. Germline-derived CDR1 and CDR2 are SGHAT and FQNNGV. The CDR3 here is CASSSNSGRTDTQYF. The CDR3 nucleotides are TGTGCCAGCAGCTCCAATAGCGGGAGGACAGATACGCAGTATTTT. The full variable domain, with the rest looked up from reference TRBV11-2 and TRBJ2-3, is EAGVAQSPRYKIIEKRQSVAFWCNPISGHATLYWYQQILGQGPKLLIQFQNNGVVDDSQLPKDRFSAERLKGVDSTLKIQPAKLEDSAVYLCASSSNSGRTDTQYFGPGTRLTVL.

In this sample, this clonotype turned up many times. The chain carries TRBV11-2 and TRBJ2-1, with a tentative D call TRBD2 (5 bases). This CDR3 comprises 15 residues. Germline CDR1 and CDR2: SGHAT and FQNNGV. V lost 5 bases and J 0 bases, leaving 11 bases between the germline ends. CDR3 loop: CASSPSRSSYNEQFF. The CDR3 region has the DNA TGTGCCAGCAGCCCTAGCAGGAGCTCCTACAATGAGCAGTTCTTC.

The V gene is TRBV27, the J gene TRBJ1-6, with 9 bases lining up with TRBD1. This CDR3 comprises 15 residues. Germline lookup yields CDR1 MNHEY and CDR2 SMNVEV (reference sequence). V gave up 4 bases and J gave up 10 bases; unmatched junction bases: 8. DNA of the CDR3: TGTGCCAGCAGTTCTACAGGGGGCGCAGTCTCACCCCTCCACTTT. This codes for CASSSTGGAVSPLHF.

This clonotype has ten or more counts. V and J are TRBV11-3 and TRBJ2-1; TRBD1 matches at 9 bases. CDR1 SGHNT and CDR2 YENEEA come from the germline V gene. V lost 8 bases, J lost 2 bases, and 7 bases stayed unmatched. CDR3 length equals 15 residues. The chain's CDR3 is CASGAGTGTYNEQFF. The DNA of the CDR3 is TGTGCCAGCGGGGCCGGGACAGGGACCTACAATGAGCAGTTCTTC. The variable domain in full, with the rest retrieved from reference TRBV11-3 and TRBJ2-1, is EAGVVQSPRYKIIEKKQPVAFWCNPISGHNTLYWYLQNLGQGPELLIRYENEEAVDDSQLPKDRFSAERLKGVDSTLKIQPAELGDSAVYLCASGAGTGTYNEQFFGPGTRLTVL.

About this clonotype: Mismatch with germline at one junction end may stem from a read error. The gene calls are TRBV7-7 and TRBJ1-1, with TRBD1 matching over 8 bases. This CDR3 comprises 13 residues. Germline values: CDR1 SSHAT, CDR2 FNYEAQ (reference sequence). CDR3 DNA: TGTGCTAGCAGCCGAGAGCAGGGGGCCAAAGCTTTCTTT. The encoded protein is CASSREQGAKAFF.

In its sample, this clonotype was seen a few times. The chain joins TRBV29-1 to TRBJ2-3; D is undetermined. Trimming removed 4 bases from V and 6 bases from J, with 11 bases in between. Germline assignment: CDR1 SQVTM and CDR2 ANQGSEA. This CDR3 is 12 amino acids long. DNA for the CDR3: TGCAGCGTTGCTAGGACCTCGGATACGCAGTATTTT. Translated, it gives CSVARTSDTQYF.

Regarding this clonotype: The germline gene is not matched at one end of the junction; a read error may be the cause. The chain joins TRBV11-2 to TRBJ2-1, with 13 bases lining up with TRBD2. Germline-derived CDR1 and CDR2 are SGHAT and FQNNGV. The CDR3 is 17 amino acids. The CDR3, as DNA: TGTGCCAGCAGCTTAGGGACTAGCGGGAGATTGTACAATGAGCTGTTCTTC. This gives the protein CASSLGTSGRLYNELFF.

This clonotype has more than one count but fewer than ten. DNA for the CDR3: TGTGCCAGTAGTATAGACCCACGGACAGGGTATGGTCAGCCCCAGCATTTT. Residues: CASSIDPRTGYGQPQHF. The chain has TRBV19 and TRBJ1-5, with 8 bases matching TRBD1. The CDR3 has 17 amino acids. V was pared by 0 bases and J by 6 bases, with 10 bases of the junction left unmatched. CDR1 and CDR2 (germline): LNHDA, SQIVND (reference sequence).

This clonotype was found many times. The V gene is TRBV11-1, the J gene TRBJ2-7; the match to TRBD2 covers 9 bases. CDR3 length: 15 amino acids. Looked up from germline, CDR1 is SGHAT and CDR2 is FQDESV (reference sequence). Trimming at V came to 3 bases and at J to 1 base, leaving 4 bases not matched to a gene. The CDR3 DNA reads TGTGCCAGCAGCTTTTTTAGCGGGAGTTCCTACGAGCAGTACTTC. Its translation: CASSFFSGSSYEQYF.

Ten or more counts support this clonotype. The V call is TRBV13, the J call TRBJ2-1; D possibly corresponds to TRBD1 (5 bases). The V end lost 5 bases, the J end lost 5 bases, and 10 bases lay between the germline ends. The CDR3 length is 13 residues. Per the germline V gene, CDR1 is PRHDT and CDR2 is FYEKMQ (reference sequence). DNA of the CDR3: TGTGCCAGCAGCGTCGACAGTAACAATGAGCAGTTCTTC. Translated: CASSVDSNNEQFF.

The rearrangement uses TRBV30 and TRBJ1-1; 8 bases align to TRBD1. The V and J ends lost 8 bases and 4 bases, in that order; junction bases with no gene match: 12. There are 14 residues in the CDR3. Germline CDR1 is GTSNPN and CDR2 is SVGIG (reference sequence). DNA of the CDR3: TGTGCCCGGGCGGACAGGGCGGGCGGCACTGAAGCTTTCTTT. Its translation is CARADRAGGTEAFF.

This clonotype was recorded a few times. The chain employs TRBV3-1 and TRBJ2-2; D is ambiguous. Germline V gene data show CDR1 as LGHDT and CDR2 as YNNKEL (reference sequence). Trimming shortened V by 1 base and J by 4 bases, and 4 bases separated the two germline ends. CDR3 size: 13 residues. DNA for the CDR3: TGTGCCAGCAGCCAAGTGGCCACCGGGGAGCTGTTTTTT. It specifies CASSQVATGELFF.

The rearrangement uses TRBV30 and TRBJ2-1, with 10 bases fitting TRBD2. V shed 4 bases, J shed 10 bases, and the junction held 13 bases outside the gene matches. CDR3 length equals 15 residues. Germline V gene data show CDR1 as GTSNPN and CDR2 as SVGIG (reference sequence). The CDR3 DNA is TGTGCCTGGATCCCGTCGCTAGCGGGAGCTGGGGAGCAGTTCTTC. This encodes CAWIPSLAGAGEQFF.

The V and J genes are TRBV12-3 or TRBV12-4 and TRBJ1-2, with a tentative D call TRBD1 (5 bases). The V gene lost 6 bases and the J gene lost 7 bases, with 15 bases spanning the gap. The length of the CDR3 is 13 residues. The CDR3 DNA is TGTGCCAGCAGCCCGACAGAGCCCGGTGGCTACACCTTC. This sequence encodes CASSPTEPGGYTF.

There are many counts of this clonotype. V usage is TRBV2 and J usage is TRBJ2-1; D call uncertain. This CDR3 has 10 amino acids. Germline V gene lookup returns CDR1 SNHLY and CDR2 FYNNEI. With 5 bases removed from V and 6 bases from J, the gap between germline ends came to 2 bases. Written as DNA, the CDR3 is TGTGCCAGCAGTCTCAATGAGCAGTTCTTC. Its translation: CASSLNEQFF.

The chain couples TRBV3-1 to TRBJ1-5; 8 bases are a match to TRBD1. The CDR3 contains 14 residues. Germline trimming cut 5 bases from V and 6 bases from J; bases unmatched to any gene: 6. Looked up from germline, CDR1 is LGHDT and CDR2 is YNNKEL (reference sequence). The CDR3 region has the DNA TGTGCCAGCAGCGGTACAGGGGGAGGTCAGCCCCAGCATTTT. It encodes CASSGTGGGQPQHF.